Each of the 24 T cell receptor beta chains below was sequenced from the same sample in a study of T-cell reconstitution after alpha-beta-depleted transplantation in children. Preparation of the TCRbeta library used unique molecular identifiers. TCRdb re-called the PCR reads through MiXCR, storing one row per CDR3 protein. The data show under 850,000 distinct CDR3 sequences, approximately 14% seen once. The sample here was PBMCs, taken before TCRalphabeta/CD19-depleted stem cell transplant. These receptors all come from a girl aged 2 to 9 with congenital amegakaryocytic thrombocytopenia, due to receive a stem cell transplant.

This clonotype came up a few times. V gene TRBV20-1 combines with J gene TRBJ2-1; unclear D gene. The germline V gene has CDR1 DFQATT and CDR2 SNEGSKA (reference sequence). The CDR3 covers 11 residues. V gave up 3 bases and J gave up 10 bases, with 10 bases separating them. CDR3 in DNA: TGCAGTGCTAGGCCGCCAGCAGAGCAGTTCTTC. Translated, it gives CSARPPAEQFF.

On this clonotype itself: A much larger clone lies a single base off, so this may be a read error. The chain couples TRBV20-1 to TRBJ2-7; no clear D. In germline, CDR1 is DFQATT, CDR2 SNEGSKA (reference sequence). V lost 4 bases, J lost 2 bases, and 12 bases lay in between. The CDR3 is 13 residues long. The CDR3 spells CSAIPNAAYEQYF. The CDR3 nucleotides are TGCAGTGCTATTCCTAACGCAGCCTACGAGCAGTACTTC.

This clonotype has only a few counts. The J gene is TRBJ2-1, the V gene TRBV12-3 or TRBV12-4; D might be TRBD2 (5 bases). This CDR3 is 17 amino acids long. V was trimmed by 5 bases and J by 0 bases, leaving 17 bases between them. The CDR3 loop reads CASSPTPPEGSYNEQFF. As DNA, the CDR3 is TGTGCCAGCAGTCCGACTCCCCCCGAGGGCTCCTACAATGAGCAGTTCTTC.

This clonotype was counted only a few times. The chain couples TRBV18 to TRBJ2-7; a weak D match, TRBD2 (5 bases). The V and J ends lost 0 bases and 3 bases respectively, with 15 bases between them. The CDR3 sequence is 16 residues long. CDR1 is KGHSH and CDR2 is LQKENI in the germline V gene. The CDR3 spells CASSPPLGDNLYEQYF. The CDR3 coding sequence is TGTGCCAGCTCACCACCGCTGGGAGACAATCTCTACGAGCAGTACTTC.

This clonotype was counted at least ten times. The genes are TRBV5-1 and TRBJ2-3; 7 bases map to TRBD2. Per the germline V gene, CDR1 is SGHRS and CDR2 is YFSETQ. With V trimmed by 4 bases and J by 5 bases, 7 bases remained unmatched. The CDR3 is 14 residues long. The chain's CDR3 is CASSLGGSRDTQYF. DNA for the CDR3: TGCGCCAGCAGCCTCGGGGGGTCCAGAGATACGCAGTATTTT.

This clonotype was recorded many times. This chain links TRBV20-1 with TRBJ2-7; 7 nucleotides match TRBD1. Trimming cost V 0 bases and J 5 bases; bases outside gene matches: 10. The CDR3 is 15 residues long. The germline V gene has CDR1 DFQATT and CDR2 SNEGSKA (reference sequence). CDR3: CSARDRQGWVHEQYF. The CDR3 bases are TGCAGTGCTAGAGACCGACAGGGATGGGTCCACGAGCAGTACTTC.

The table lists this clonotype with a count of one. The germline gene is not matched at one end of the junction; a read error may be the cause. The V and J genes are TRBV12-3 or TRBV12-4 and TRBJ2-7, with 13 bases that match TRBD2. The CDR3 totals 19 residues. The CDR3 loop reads CASTLGSGLAGRSSYGQYF. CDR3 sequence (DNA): TGTGCCAGCACGCTAGGTTCGGGACTAGCGGGACGAAGCTCCTACGGGCAGTACTTC.

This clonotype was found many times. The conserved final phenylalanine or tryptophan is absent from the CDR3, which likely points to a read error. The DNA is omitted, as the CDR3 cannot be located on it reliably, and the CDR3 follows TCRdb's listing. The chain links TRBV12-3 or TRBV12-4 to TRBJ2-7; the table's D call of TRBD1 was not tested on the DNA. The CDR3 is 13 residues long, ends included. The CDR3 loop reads CASSRTRQTGLEI.

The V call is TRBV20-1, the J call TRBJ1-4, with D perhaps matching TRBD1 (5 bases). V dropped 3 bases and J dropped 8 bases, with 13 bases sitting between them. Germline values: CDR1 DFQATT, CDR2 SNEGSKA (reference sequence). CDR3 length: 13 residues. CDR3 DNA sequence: TGCAGTGCTAGTCCGGGGGTTAGGGAAAAACTGTTTTTT. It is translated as CSASPGVREKLFF.

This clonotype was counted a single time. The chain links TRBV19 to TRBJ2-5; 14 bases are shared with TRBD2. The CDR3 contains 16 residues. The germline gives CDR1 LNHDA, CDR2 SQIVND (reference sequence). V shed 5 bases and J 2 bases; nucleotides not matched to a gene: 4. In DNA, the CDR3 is TGTGCCAGTAGTCCGGGACTAGCGGGAGAACAAGAGACCCAGTACTTC. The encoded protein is CASSPGLAGEQETQYF.

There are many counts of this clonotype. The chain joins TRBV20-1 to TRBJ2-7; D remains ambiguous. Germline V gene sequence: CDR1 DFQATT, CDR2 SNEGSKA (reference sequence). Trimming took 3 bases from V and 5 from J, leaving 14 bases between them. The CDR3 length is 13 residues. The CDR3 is CSARVTLKNEQYF. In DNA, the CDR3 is TGCAGTGCTAGGGTGACACTGAAGAACGAGCAGTACTTC.

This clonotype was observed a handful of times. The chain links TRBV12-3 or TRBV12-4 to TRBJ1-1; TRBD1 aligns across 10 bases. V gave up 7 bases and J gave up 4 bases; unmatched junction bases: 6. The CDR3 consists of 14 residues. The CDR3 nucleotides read TGTGCCAGCAAAAGACAGGGGGCGCTCACTGAAGCTTTCTTT. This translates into CASKRQGALTEAFF.

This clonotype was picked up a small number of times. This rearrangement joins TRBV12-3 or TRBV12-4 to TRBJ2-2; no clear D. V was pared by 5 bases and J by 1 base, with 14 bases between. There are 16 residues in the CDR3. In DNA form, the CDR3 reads TGTGCCAGCAGTGATCAAGGTCCCGGGAACACCGGGGAGCTGTTTTTT. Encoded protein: CASSDQGPGNTGELFF.

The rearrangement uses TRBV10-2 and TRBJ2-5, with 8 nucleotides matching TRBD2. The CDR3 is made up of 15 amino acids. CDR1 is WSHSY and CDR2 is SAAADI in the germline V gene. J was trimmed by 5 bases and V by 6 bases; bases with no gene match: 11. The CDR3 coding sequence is TGCGCCAGCAGCGAGCAGCGGGGGTACGAGGAGACCCAGTACTTC. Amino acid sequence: CASSEQRGYEETQYF.

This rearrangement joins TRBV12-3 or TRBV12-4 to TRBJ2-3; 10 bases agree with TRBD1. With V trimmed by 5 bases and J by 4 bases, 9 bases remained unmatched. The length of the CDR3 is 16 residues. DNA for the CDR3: TGTGCCAGCAGTAGACCGGGACAGGGGAGCCCAGATACGCAGTATTTT. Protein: CASSRPGQGSPDTQYF.

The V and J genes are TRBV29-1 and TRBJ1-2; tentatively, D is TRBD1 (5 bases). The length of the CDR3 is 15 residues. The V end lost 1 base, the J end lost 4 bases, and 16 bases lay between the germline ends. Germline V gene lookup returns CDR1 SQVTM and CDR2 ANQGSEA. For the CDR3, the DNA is TGCAGCGTTGAAGCCCTCGGCAGGGCGCGCTATGGCTACACCTTC. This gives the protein CSVEALGRARYGYTF.

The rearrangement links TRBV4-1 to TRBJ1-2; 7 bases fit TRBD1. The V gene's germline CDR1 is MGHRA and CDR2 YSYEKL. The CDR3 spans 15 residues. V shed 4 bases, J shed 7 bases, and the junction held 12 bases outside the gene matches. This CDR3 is CASSLYRTGPFGYTF. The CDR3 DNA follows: TGCGCCAGCAGCCTATATAGGACAGGACCTTTTGGCTACACCTTC.

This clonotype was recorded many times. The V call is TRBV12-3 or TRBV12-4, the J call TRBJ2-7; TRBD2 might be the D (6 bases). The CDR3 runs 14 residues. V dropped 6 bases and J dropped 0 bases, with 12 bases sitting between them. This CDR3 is CASSQDYHSYEQYF. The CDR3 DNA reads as TGTGCCAGCAGCCAGGACTATCACTCCTACGAGCAGTACTTC.

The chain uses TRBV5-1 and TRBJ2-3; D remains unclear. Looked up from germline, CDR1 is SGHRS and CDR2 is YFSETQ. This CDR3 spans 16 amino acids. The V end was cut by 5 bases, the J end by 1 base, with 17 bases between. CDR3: CASSRLFGSGTDTQYF. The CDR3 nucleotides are TGCGCCAGCAGTCGCCTCTTTGGATCCGGCACAGATACGCAGTATTTT.

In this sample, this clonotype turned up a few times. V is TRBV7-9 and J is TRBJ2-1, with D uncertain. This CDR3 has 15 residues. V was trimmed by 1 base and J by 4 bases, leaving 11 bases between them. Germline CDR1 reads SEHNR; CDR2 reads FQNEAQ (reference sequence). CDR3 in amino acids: CASSLVLDPYNEQFF. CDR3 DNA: TGTGCCAGCAGCTTAGTGCTCGACCCGTACAATGAGCAGTTCTTC.

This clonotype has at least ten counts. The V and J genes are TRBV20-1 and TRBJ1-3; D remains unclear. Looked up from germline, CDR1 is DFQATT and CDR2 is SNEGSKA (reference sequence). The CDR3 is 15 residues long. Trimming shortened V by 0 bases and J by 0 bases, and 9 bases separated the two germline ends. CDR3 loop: CSARDLGISGNTIYF. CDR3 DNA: TGCAGTGCTAGAGATCTCGGGATCTCTGGAAACACCATATATTTT.

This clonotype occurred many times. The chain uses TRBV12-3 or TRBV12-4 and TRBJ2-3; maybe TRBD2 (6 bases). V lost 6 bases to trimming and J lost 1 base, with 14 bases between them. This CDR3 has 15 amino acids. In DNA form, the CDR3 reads TGTGCCAGCAGCACCGGGGGTAGCGGCACAGATACGCAGTATTTT. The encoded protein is CASSTGGSGTDTQYF.

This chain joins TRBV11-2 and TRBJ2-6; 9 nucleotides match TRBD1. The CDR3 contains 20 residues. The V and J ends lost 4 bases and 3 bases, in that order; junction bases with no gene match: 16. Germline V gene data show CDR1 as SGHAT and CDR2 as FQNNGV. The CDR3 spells CASSSLTRQGVMGGANVLTF. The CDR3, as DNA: TGTGCCAGCAGCTCCCTAACCCGACAGGGGGTGATGGGTGGGGCCAACGTCCTGACTTTC.

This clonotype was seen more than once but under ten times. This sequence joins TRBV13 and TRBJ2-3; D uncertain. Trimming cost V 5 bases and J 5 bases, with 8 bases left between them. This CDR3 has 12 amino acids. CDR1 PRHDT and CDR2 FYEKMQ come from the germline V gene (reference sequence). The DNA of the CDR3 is TGTGCCAGCAGCCCGGCCCGAGATACGCAGTATTTT. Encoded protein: CASSPARDTQYF.